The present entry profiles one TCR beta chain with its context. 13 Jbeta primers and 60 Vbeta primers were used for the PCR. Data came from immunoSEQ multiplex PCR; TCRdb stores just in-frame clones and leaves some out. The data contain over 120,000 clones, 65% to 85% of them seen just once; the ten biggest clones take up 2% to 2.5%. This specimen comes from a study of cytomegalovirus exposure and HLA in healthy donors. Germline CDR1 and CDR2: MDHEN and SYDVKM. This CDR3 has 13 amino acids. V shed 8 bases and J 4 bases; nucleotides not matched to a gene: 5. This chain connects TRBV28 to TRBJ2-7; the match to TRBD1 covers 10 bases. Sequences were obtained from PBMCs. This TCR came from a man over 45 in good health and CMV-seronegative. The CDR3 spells CASCRTGGYEQYF. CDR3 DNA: TGTGCCAGCTGTAGGACAGGGGGGTACGAGCAGTACTTC.